This TCR beta chain was documented in a study of blood T cells in healthy people across ages. Worth noting for this clonotype: Its specificity is unknown. The germline gene is not matched at one end of the junction; a read error may be the cause.

Germline V gene lookup returns CDR1 MNHEY and CDR2 SVGEGT. There are 17 residues in the CDR3. A sample-barcoded 5' primer and a J-beta primer mix were used in a second PCR of roughly 7 to 11 cycles. Via MiXCR, TCRdb re-called the 5' RACE reads, giving one row per CDR3 protein. The sample yields 350,000 to 450,000 distinct CDR3 sequences, approximately 52% seen once. General observations from the study: TCR beta diversity, measured per million T cells, fell in a roughly linear way with age. Conclusively comparing naive with antigen-experienced cells was impossible with unsorted PBMCs. Diversity estimated from one million T cells was considered an underestimate.

The sequence derives from a man between 60 and 75 years old in good health. The chain recombines TRBV6-2 or TRBV6-3 with TRBJ2-7, with 8 positions matching TRBD2. Sequencing was carried out using blood. Here the CDR3 reads CASSPTERERTSYEKYF. The CDR3 region has the DNA TGTGCCAGCAGTCCTACCGAGCGGGAGAGGACCTCATACGAGAAGTACTTC.